The sequence of this TCR beta chain was determined in a study of response to subunit inactivated influenza vaccine. V lost 2 bases to trimming and J lost 7 bases, with 6 bases between them. This CDR3 has 12 amino acids. CDR1 is SGHTA and CDR2 is FQGNSA in the germline V gene. General study points: Each seasonal flu vaccination may recruit only limited new T cells, authors suggested.

This clonotype was observed many times. Its specificity is not known. TCRdb itself ran the RT-PCR reads through MiXCR, one entry per CDR3 protein. The profile shows roughly 550,000 distinct CDR3 sequences, under 30% of them singletons. These records were also assigned to another study, of T cells expressing NK-cell markers. That study reports: Beta-chain TCR cDNA was generated via 5'RACE template switching with UMIs. All TCR beta repertoires analysed originated from sorted CD3+CD56+NKG2C+, CD3+CD56+NKG2C- and CD3+CD56-NKG2C+ T cells. The study sequenced eight donors, seven HCMV-seropositive and one seronegative. For over five donors, the dominant NKG2C+ clonotypes made up roughly 1.0-7.5% of their CD8+ T cells.

This chain uses TRBV7-2 with TRBJ2-1, with D unclear. The sequence was obtained from a man aged 50 to 60 who received an inactivated influenza vaccine. This material consisted of CD4+ T cells sorted from PBMCs, taken 11 to 12 days after vaccination. CDR3 loop: CASSLYVNEQFF. The CDR3 DNA reads TGTGCCAGCAGCTTATACGTTAATGAGCAGTTCTTC.